The next 28 T cell receptor beta chains were all read from a single sample in a study of shared clonotypes between healthy human individuals. Only in-frame clones appear in the TCRdb table, and some are missing; sequencing was by immunoSEQ multiplex PCR. The table lists just over 2,000,000 clones, about 95% of them singletons. Sequencing input: naive CD4+ T cells sorted from blood. Subset specified: CD45RA+ positively selected. The receptors were sampled from a man younger than 35 in good health.

V and J are TRBV6-5 and TRBJ2-4; 9 bases agree with TRBD1. Germline V gene lookup returns CDR1 MNHEY and CDR2 SVGAGI. V lost 0 bases and J lost 8; bases outside the gene matches: 8. The CDR3 loop spans 16 amino acids. The CDR3 region is CASSYSPGQGRDIQYF. The CDR3 coding sequence is TGTGCCAGCAGTTACTCGCCAGGACAGGGGAGGGACATTCAGTACTTC.

Comments on this clone: No DNA is shown, since the ends of the CDR3 on it are uncertain; the CDR3 is the one TCRdb lists. The chain carries TRBV12-2 and TRBJ2-7; the table's TRBD1 call for D was not verified on the DNA. TRBV12-2 is listed as a pseudogene. The CDR3 has 14 amino acids, counting both end residues. CDR3 sequence reads: CASRFGQGAYEQYF.

V is TRBV29-1 and J is TRBJ2-5; 10 bases agree with TRBD1. The ends lost 7 bases at V and 5 bases at J; junction bases unmatched: 7. The germline V gene has CDR1 SQVTM and CDR2 ANQGSEA. CDR3 length: 13 amino acids. CDR3 sequence (DNA): TGCAGCGGCGGAGGGACAGGGGTGGAGACCCAGTACTTC. Its protein is CSGGGTGVETQYF.

The chain has TRBV5-1 and TRBJ2-1; 10 bases align to TRBD1. CDR1 is SGHRS and CDR2 is YFSETQ in the germline V gene. With V trimmed by 2 bases and J by 1 base, 12 bases remained unmatched. This CDR3 is built from 19 residues. The CDR3 protein is CASSFQTGGGSRSYNEQFF. In nucleotides, the CDR3 is TGCGCCAGCAGCTTCCAGACAGGGGGCGGCTCAAGATCCTACAATGAGCAGTTCTTC.

The chain links TRBV7-2 to TRBJ2-7; 8 bases fit TRBD2. CDR1 and CDR2 (germline): SGHTA, FQGNSA. The CDR3 is made up of 16 amino acids. Unmatched junction bases numbered 11, after V lost 2 bases and J lost 5 bases. The CDR3 DNA is TGTGCCAGCAGCTTACAAACCGGGACTAGGGCGGACGAGCAGTACTTC. This sequence encodes CASSLQTGTRADEQYF.

This clone has only one observation. The chain has TRBV7-2 and TRBJ2-7; 12 bases are a match to TRBD2. J was trimmed by 6 bases and V by 5 bases; bases with no gene match: 5. Germline CDR1 and CDR2: SGHTA and FQGNSA. This CDR3 is built from 14 residues. The DNA of the CDR3 is TGTGCCAGCAGCGGGCCGGGACTAGCGGGCGAGCAGTACTTC. Its translation: CASSGPGLAGEQYF. Supplemented by reference TRBV7-2 and TRBJ2-7, the full variable domain reads GAGVSQSPSNKVTEKGKDVELRCDPISGHTALYWYRQSLGQGLEFLIYFQGNSAPDKSGLPSDRFSAERTGGSVSTLTIQRTQQEDSAVYLCASSGPGLAGEQYFGPGTRLTVT.

This chain links TRBV5-6 with TRBJ2-7; weak D call: TRBD2 (6 bases). CDR3 length: 14 amino acids. V lost 1 base to trimming and J lost 2 bases, with 10 bases between them. CDR1 SGHDT and CDR2 YYEEEE come from the germline V gene. The CDR3 region has the DNA TGTGCCAGCAGCTTGACACTAGCACCCTACGAGCAGTACTTC. This gives the protein CASSLTLAPYEQYF.

The genes are TRBV10-3 and TRBJ2-7; TRBD1 matches at 10 bases. The V gene end was trimmed by 8 bases and the J gene end by 2 bases; junction bases not matched to a gene: 3. The CDR3 extends over 13 amino acids. Germline CDR1 and CDR2: ENHRY and SYGVKD. In DNA form, the CDR3 reads TGTGCCATCGAAGGACAGGGGGCCTACGAGCAGTACTTC. Residues: CAIEGQGAYEQYF.

The gene calls are TRBV2 and TRBJ1-5; TRBD1 might be the D (5 bases). This CDR3 region has 17 residues. CDR1 is SNHLY and CDR2 is FYNNEI in the germline V gene. V shed 6 bases and J shed 1 base, with 19 bases lying between them. The CDR3 protein is CASSGHGARLSNQPQHF. CDR3 DNA: TGTGCCAGCAGCGGGCATGGGGCCAGGTTAAGCAATCAGCCCCAGCATTTT.

The rearrangement joins TRBV13 to TRBJ2-3; D ambiguous. This CDR3 region has 13 residues. Between the trimmed V and J ends, which lost 6 bases and 2 bases, there was a span of 9 bases. Germline V gene data show CDR1 as PRHDT and CDR2 as FYEKMQ (reference sequence). The CDR3 nucleotides are TGTGCCAGCAGTACTCTACCCACAGATACGCAGTATTTT. It is translated as CASSTLPTDTQYF.

DNA of the CDR3: TGTGCCAGCAGCCACACAGGGACTGGGGCCAACGTCCTGACTTTC. Translation gives CASSHTGTGANVLTF. The rearrangement links TRBV7-2 to TRBJ2-6, with D possibly being TRBD1 (6 bases). The germline gives CDR1 SGHTA, CDR2 FQGNSA. The V gene lost 5 bases and the J gene lost 2 bases, with 10 bases spanning the gap. CDR3 size: 15 residues.

The CDR3 coding sequence is TGTGCCATCAGTGAGTCCTTTGCCGGGGAGCTGTTTTTT. This encodes CAISESFAGELFF. The chain employs TRBV10-3 and TRBJ2-2; D is undetermined. V lost 0 bases and J lost 6, with 5 bases in between. Germline V lookup: CDR1 ENHRY, CDR2 SYGVKD. The length of the CDR3 is 13 residues.

The V gene is TRBV7-2, the J gene TRBJ1-2; TRBD1 is a possible D gene (5 bases). The germline V gene has CDR1 SGHTA and CDR2 FQGNSA. V was trimmed by 1 base and J by 0 bases, leaving 9 bases between them. The CDR3 sequence is 15 residues long. The CDR3, as DNA: TGTGCCAGCAGCTTAGAACAGACAGCTAACTATGGCTACACCTTC. It yields the protein CASSLEQTANYGYTF.

The chain joins TRBV6-5 to TRBJ2-3; D tentatively reads TRBD1 or TRBD2 (5 bases each). This CDR3 spans 14 amino acids. V dropped 5 bases and J dropped 5 bases, with 14 bases sitting between them. CDR1 MNHEY and CDR2 SVGAGI come from the germline V gene. The CDR3 region is CASSRGREGDTQYF. CDR3 DNA: TGTGCCAGCAGTAGGGGACGAGAGGGAGATACGCAGTATTTT.

This rearrangement joins TRBV28 to TRBJ2-7, with 7 bases identical to TRBD1. The CDR3 has 13 residues. Germline loops: CDR1 MDHEN, CDR2 SYDVKM. V shed 7 bases, J shed 1 base, and the junction held 4 bases outside the gene matches. Here the CDR3 DNA reads TGTGCCAGCAACGGACAGGATTCCTACGAGCAGTACTTC. Encoded protein: CASNGQDSYEQYF.

The chain carries TRBV7-2 and TRBJ2-7; 8 bases line up with TRBD2. CDR1 is SGHTA, CDR2 FQGNSA, per germline. The CDR3 extends over 14 amino acids. After removal of 8 bases from V and 2 bases from J, the junction contained 8 bases not matched to a gene. The CDR3, as DNA: TGTGCCAGCGGACAGACGGGAGGGCCCTACGAGCAGTACTTC. It translates to CASGQTGGPYEQYF.

The genes are TRBV4-1 and TRBJ2-1; D is perhaps TRBD1 (5 bases). Germline V gene data show CDR1 as MGHRA and CDR2 as YSYEKL. This CDR3 region has 20 residues. The V end was cut by 2 bases, the J end by 5 bases, with 28 bases between. CDR3 region: CASSQRLGLMAGPWDNEQFF. The CDR3 nucleotides read TGCGCCAGCAGCCAACGTTTGGGTTTAATGGCAGGGCCTTGGGACAATGAGCAGTTCTTC.

This clone was observed a single time. The chain links TRBV4-3 to TRBJ1-3; D possibly corresponds to TRBD1 (5 bases). CDR1 and CDR2 (germline): LGHNA, YSLEER. The ends were cut back, 1 base at V and 2 bases at J, with 15 bases in the middle. This CDR3 comprises 17 residues. CDR3: CASSQGLSSGTGNTIYF. The DNA of the CDR3 is TGCGCCAGCAGCCAAGGGTTAAGTTCAGGGACTGGAAACACCATATATTTT.

The chain carries TRBV30 and TRBJ2-7; D may be TRBD1 or TRBD2 (5 bases each). The V end was cut by 2 bases, the J end by 2 bases, with 16 bases between. Per germline, CDR1 GTSNPN and CDR2 SVGIG (reference sequence). The length of the CDR3 is 15 residues. This chain's CDR3 is CAWSTPDTGTYEQYF. CDR3 bases: TGTGCCTGGAGTACCCCGGACACCGGGACCTACGAGCAGTACTTC.

The V gene is TRBV11-3, the J gene TRBJ2-3; D possibly matches TRBD1 or TRBD2 (5 bases each). V lost 1 base, J lost 1 base, and 12 bases lay in between. This CDR3 region has 16 residues. Germline loops: CDR1 SGHNT, CDR2 YENEEA. The CDR3 region has the DNA TGTGCCAGCAGCTTAGGAGGGGATCGCGGCACAGATACGCAGTATTTT. Protein product: CASSLGGDRGTDTQYF.

The gene calls are TRBV7-2 and TRBJ1-5; 7 nucleotides agree with TRBD1. Germline lookup yields CDR1 SGHTA and CDR2 FQGNSA. The trim removed 5 bases at V and 4 bases at J, leaving 8 bases unmatched. The CDR3 covers 15 residues. The CDR3 DNA follows: TGTGCCAGCAGCCGAATCCGGGACAGTAATCAGCCCCAGCATTTT. Its protein product is CASSRIRDSNQPQHF.

The chain combines TRBV4-3 with TRBJ2-3; no clear D. The V end lost 4 bases, the J end lost 3 bases, and 14 bases lay between the germline ends. CDR3 length: 15 amino acids. Germline-derived CDR1 and CDR2 are LGHNA and YSLEER. CDR3 in amino acids: CASSPAQSYTDTQYF. The CDR3, as DNA: TGCGCCAGCAGCCCCGCCCAATCCTATACAGATACGCAGTATTTT.

The chain combines TRBV7-9 with TRBJ2-2; TRBD2 matches at 7 bases. CDR3 size: 15 residues. The germline CDR1 and CDR2 sequences are SEHNR and FQNEAQ (reference sequence). The J segment lost 1 base and the V segment lost 10 bases, leaving 9 bases of the junction unmatched. The CDR3 protein is CATPWERGNTGELFF. CDR3 nucleotides: TGTGCCACTCCATGGGAGCGGGGGAACACCGGGGAGCTGTTTTTT.

J is TRBJ2-7 and V is TRBV2, with D perhaps being TRBD1 or TRBD2 (5 bases each). Looked up from germline, CDR1 is SNHLY and CDR2 is FYNNEI. V was shortened by 7 bases and J by 5 bases, with 15 bases between the two germline ends. The CDR3 spans 13 residues. CDR3 loop: CASTRDLRDEQYF. The DNA of the CDR3 is TGTGCCAGCACTAGGGACCTTCGGGACGAGCAGTACTTC.

Here the CDR3 reads CAISDSGSTEAFF. In nucleotides, the CDR3 is TGTGCCATCAGTGACTCGGGATCCACTGAAGCTTTCTTT. The V call is TRBV10-3, the J call TRBJ1-1; unclear D gene. V was pared by 3 bases and J by 4 bases, with 9 bases between. The CDR3 loop spans 13 amino acids. Per germline, CDR1 ENHRY and CDR2 SYGVKD.

To note about this clone: Different DNA sequences within this sample yield the same CDR3. This chain joins TRBV5-1 and TRBJ2-1, with D possibly TRBD1 on 6 matching bases. In germline, CDR1 is SGHRS, CDR2 YFSETQ. The V end was cut by 2 bases, the J end by 8 bases, with 14 bases between. This CDR3 has 14 amino acids. DNA of the CDR3: TGCGCCAGCAGCTTAGGGCAGGGGATCGATGAGCAGTTCTTC. Translation gives CASSLGQGIDEQFF.

This chain joins TRBV6-5 and TRBJ2-1, with 9 bases fitting TRBD2. Trimming at V came to 6 bases and at J to 5 bases, leaving 8 bases not matched to a gene. Germline loops: CDR1 MNHEY, CDR2 SVGAGI. The CDR3 spans 15 residues. The CDR3 protein is CASRPTSGRNNEQFF. CDR3 DNA sequence: TGTGCCAGCAGACCCACTAGCGGGCGGAACAATGAGCAGTTCTTC.

The chain links TRBV7-9 to TRBJ1-4; D remains ambiguous. This CDR3 has 15 amino acids. Germline lookup yields CDR1 SEHNR and CDR2 FQNEAQ (reference sequence). V lost 1 base and J lost 0, with 6 bases in between. This CDR3 is CASSLGIATNEKLFF. The CDR3 nucleotides are TGTGCCAGCAGCTTAGGGATAGCAACTAATGAAAAACTGTTTTTT.